Listed below are T cell receptor beta chains from one sample, sequenced in a study of cytotoxic CD8 clonotypes in ibrutinib-treated CLL. TCRdb's table, derived via immunoSEQ multiplex PCR, lists solely in-frame clones and lacks some. Of approximately 190,000 clones listed, 65% to 80% were seen once; the top ten hold more than 4.5%. The material was PBMCs, obtained after 12 months of ibrutinib treatment. These receptors came from a human donor with chronic lymphocytic leukemia. Both conserved end residues are trimmed from each CDR3.

cdr3_aa: ASRDKVPIRRGNTIY; v_call: TRBV19
cdr3_aa: ASSPSKSGTPYEQY; v_call: TRBV27
cdr3_aa: ASSHLDRDNTEAF; v_call: TRBV4-1
cdr3_aa: ASSLRKVGTFATNEKLF; v_call: TRBV27
cdr3_aa: ASSSLGFYNEQF; v_call: TRBV27
cdr3_aa: SVGSVYNEQF; v_call: TRBV29-1
cdr3_aa: ASMVGGEQY; v_call: TRBV6-1
cdr3_aa: ASSPTPGLAGGPDTQY; v_call: TRBV9
cdr3_aa: ASSRQDHGELF; v_call: TRBV2
cdr3_aa: ASGRKGPLDHEQY; v_call: TRBV7-8
cdr3_aa: ASIKREVGELF; v_call: TRBV28
cdr3_aa: ASSQGLAEIASYEQY; v_call: TRBV4-2
cdr3_aa: ASSRDTNYGYT; v_call: TRBV4-3
cdr3_aa: ASGLTVNTEAF; v_call: TRBV12-5
cdr3_aa: ASSLGQGIDEQF; v_call: TRBV7-9
cdr3_aa: ASSFQGRAGNSPLH; v_call: TRBV5-8
cdr3_aa: ASSYSWANYGYT; v_call: TRBV6-5
cdr3_aa: ASSFRGSSFSYEQY; v_call: TRBV5-6
cdr3_aa: ASSVGGLAGAYEQY; v_call: TRBV28
cdr3_aa: ASSVRFMNTEAF; v_call: TRBV2
cdr3_aa: ASSETPGPSNEQF; v_call: TRBV19
cdr3_aa: AWKYTTNSPLH; v_call: TRBV30
cdr3_aa: ATHRVLANYGYT; v_call: TRBV28
cdr3_aa: ASSLGSVGGYYNEQF; v_call: TRBV11-2
cdr3_aa: ASSVEGTVEAF; v_call: TRBV9
cdr3_aa: ASSLIQGGAGNTIY; v_call: TRBV5-1
cdr3_aa: ASSPRTGAAGNEKLF; v_call: TRBV9
cdr3_aa: APPGGTGGSGETQY; v_call: TRBV27
cdr3_aa: ASSWVGSYGYT; v_call: TRBV27
cdr3_aa: ASSLPGSSTYEQY; v_call: TRBV28
cdr3_aa: ASSPTNTEAF; v_call: TRBV18
cdr3_aa: ASSALGSSYNEQF; v_call: TRBV5-8
cdr3_aa: ASSSRGAGGTGELF; v_call: TRBV7-2
cdr3_aa: ASSPDRDRGYT; v_call: TRBV6-5
cdr3_aa: ASSLLSTGELF; v_call: TRBV5-1
cdr3_aa: ASSLDGQAGTEAF; v_call: TRBV5-1
cdr3_aa: ASSLAGTAPGD; v_call: TRBV7-2
cdr3_aa: SVRREGRTEAF; v_call: TRBV29-1
cdr3_aa: ASSLRGGETQY; v_call: TRBV7-3
cdr3_aa: ASRSSMIDSYEQY; v_call: TRBV6-6